Reported below is one TCR beta chain. The antigen is undetermined. The same CDR3 arises from other DNA sequences in this sample as well. The CDR3 is 15 residues long. The V gene lost 0 bases and the J gene lost 4 bases, with 10 bases spanning the gap. In germline, CDR1 is SGDLS, CDR2 YYNGEE. The sample belongs to a study of beta chain features in type 1 diabetes. Study conclusions and caveats: Insertions at VDJ junctions were less frequent in type 1 diabetes patients. These patients also deleted more nucleotides at the same junctions. Patients' naive, central memory and regulatory TCRB repertoires appeared more alike than those of healthy donors. Sequencing used cDNA, and cells with high TCR expression could therefore be over-represented.

CD4+ naive, central memory, regulatory and stem cell-like memory cells were sorted via CD45RO/CCR7/CD25/CD127/CD95/CD27. Sequenced material consisted of expressed TCRB transcripts (all of the isolated RNA was reverse transcribed). Profiled with immunoSEQ multiplex PCR; TCRdb holds only in-frame clones, not every one. The table includes 850,000 to 900,000 clones, roughly 15% detected once. The sample was naive CD4+ T cells from blood. This chain uses TRBV9 with TRBJ2-2, with D perhaps given as TRBD1 or TRBD2 (5 bases each). The origin of this receptor is a woman aged 18-29 years in good health. In DNA, the CDR3 is TGTGCCAGCAGCGTAGCGGGGCGCGGCACCGGGGAGCTGTTTTTT. Translation: CASSVAGRGTGELFF.